This TCR beta chain was obtained from a study of blood T cell repertoires in COVID-19. J gave up 1 base and V 10 bases, and 3 bases lay outside the gene matches. CDR3 size: 13 residues. Germline CDR1 is WNHNN and CDR2 is SYGVQD (reference sequence). Profiled with immunoSEQ multiplex PCR; TCRdb holds only in-frame clones, not every one. The sample holds tens of thousands of clones, roughly 89% seen once. The source is a man aged 35 to 55 with COVID-19, enrolled during active disease. J is TRBJ1-5 and V is TRBV10-1; 8 bases are shared with TRBD1. Sequenced input: peripheral blood. In DNA, the CDR3 is TGCGCCAAACGACAGGGGAGCAATCAGCCCCAGCATTTT. Its protein product is CAKRQGSNQPQHF.